This passage covers 10 T cell receptor beta chains from one sample sequenced in a study of CD8 T cells in Susac syndrome. RNA amounts of roughly 0.45 to 1 ug underwent reverse transcription with random hexamers. MiXCR, applied by TCRdb to the immunoSEQ multiplex PCR reads, yields one record per CDR3 protein. The table includes some 95,000 distinct CDR3 sequences, approximately 95% detected once. The sample consisted of CD8+ T cells from PBMCs. The receptors originated from a human donor in good health.

V gene TRBV19 combines with J gene TRBJ1-1; D gene ambiguous. Germline V lookup: CDR1 LNHDA, CDR2 SQIVND (reference sequence). The CDR3 runs 13 residues. V dropped 2 bases and J dropped 1 base, with 5 bases sitting between them. In nucleotides, the CDR3 is TGTGCCAGTAGTATAACAGCGAACACTGAAGCTTTCTTT. Its protein is CASSITANTEAFF.

The genes are TRBV4-1 and TRBJ2-7; 9 nucleotides align to TRBD2. J was trimmed by 9 bases and V by 0 bases; bases with no gene match: 9. Germline-derived CDR1 and CDR2 are MGHRA and YSYEKL. The CDR3 runs to 15 residues. Written as DNA, the CDR3 is TGCGCCAGCAGCCAAGATGCGGGGGGGTCTGGCAGGCAGTACTTC. This translates into CASSQDAGGSGRQYF.

The J gene is TRBJ1-1, the V gene TRBV6-5; D is unclear. Trimming removed 0 bases from V and 4 bases from J, with 9 bases in between. The CDR3 is made up of 14 amino acids. Germline V gene sequence: CDR1 MNHEY, CDR2 SVGAGI. The chain's CDR3 is CASSYSRGFTEAFF. CDR3 in DNA: TGTGCCAGCAGTTACTCGCGGGGATTCACTGAAGCTTTCTTT.

This chain links TRBV6-5 with TRBJ2-6; D ambiguous. Germline CDR1 reads MNHEY; CDR2 reads SVGAGI. The CDR3 consists of 15 residues. Trimming pared 0 bases from V and 5 bases from J, leaving 8 bases between. The CDR3 loop reads CASSYSRSRANVLTF. CDR3 sequence (DNA): TGTGCCAGCAGTTACTCGCGGAGCAGGGCCAACGTCCTGACTTTC.

The rearrangement joins TRBV4-1 to TRBJ2-7; D assignment may be TRBD1 or TRBD2 (6 bases each). Looked up from germline, CDR1 is MGHRA and CDR2 is YSYEKL. CDR3 length equals 15 residues. Trimming left V 4 bases short and J 7 bases short, with 20 bases between. CDR3 DNA sequence: TGCGCCAGCAGCCCCTTAAGGGGGGTATCGCGGGAGCAGTACTTC. It yields the protein CASSPLRGVSREQYF.

This chain connects TRBV2 to TRBJ1-1; no reliable D call. The germline CDR1 and CDR2 sequences are SNHLY and FYNNEI. This CDR3 has 15 amino acids. Trimming removed 6 bases from V and 5 bases from J, with 19 bases in between. This chain's CDR3 is CASRRLLGHGTEAFF. CDR3 DNA sequence: TGTGCCAGCAGGCGACTCCTTGGGCATGGAACTGAAGCTTTCTTT.

The V call is TRBV6-5, the J call TRBJ2-5, with D possibly being TRBD2 (6 bases). The CDR3 runs 15 residues. Germline assignment: CDR1 MNHEY and CDR2 SVGAGI. V was trimmed by 6 bases and J by 2 bases, leaving 16 bases between them. DNA of the CDR3: TGTGCCAGCAGGAGCCCCGGGACTTCTCAAGAGACCCAGTACTTC. Amino acids: CASRSPGTSQETQYF.

This clonotype was counted between two and nine times. The chain couples TRBV7-9 to TRBJ2-7; weak D call: TRBD1 (6 bases). This CDR3 is built from 14 residues. V gave up 7 bases and J gave up 10 bases, with 23 bases separating them. In germline, CDR1 is SEHNR, CDR2 FQNEAQ (reference sequence). The DNA for the CDR3 is TGTGCCAGCACCATCCCACAGGGAGAGGGGGAACAGTACTTC. It encodes CASTIPQGEGEQYF.

The chain has TRBV7-2 and TRBJ2-1; tentatively, D is TRBD1 (5 bases). V was trimmed by 5 bases and J by 4 bases, leaving 12 bases between them. The CDR3 is 14 amino acids. The V gene's germline CDR1 is SGHTA and CDR2 FQGNSA. CDR3 nucleotides: TGTGCCAGCAGCGCCTGGACAATATACAATGAGCAGTTCTTC. Its translation is CASSAWTIYNEQFF.

V gene TRBV13 combines with J gene TRBJ1-2; D is undetermined. This CDR3 is 15 amino acids long. In germline, CDR1 is PRHDT, CDR2 FYEKMQ (reference sequence). V shed 4 bases and J shed 3 bases, with 15 bases lying between them. The CDR3 bases are TGTGCCAGCAGCTCCCGAGGCCGTCCCGACTATGGCTACACCTTC. Protein sequence: CASSSRGRPDYGYTF.